These 24 T cell receptor beta chains share one sample of origin, sequenced in a study of CD8+CD57+ T cells in acquired aplastic anemia. TCR beta VDJ and CDR3 were profiled, and genomic DNA was the template. TCRdb passed the reads through MiXCR, listing each CDR3 protein once. Among some 170,000 distinct CDR3 sequences listed, roughly 48% were seen once. The patients chosen for sequencing had shown expansion of CD8+CD57+ cells (detected by flow cytometry). The sample taken for sequencing was sorted CD4+, CD8+, or CD8+CD57+ T cells (not recorded which) from PBMCs. The receptors were gathered from a human donor with aplastic anemia.

There are many counts of this clonotype. The DNA for the CDR3 is TGTGCCATCAGATCCACAGGGACCCCCTACGAGCAGTACTTC. It codes for CAIRSTGTPYEQYF. The J gene is TRBJ2-7, the V gene TRBV10-3, with D perhaps matching TRBD1 (6 bases). V was trimmed by 6 bases and J by 2 bases, leaving 14 bases between them. The CDR3 spans 14 residues. In germline, CDR1 is ENHRY, CDR2 SYGVKD.

This clonotype was counted many times. The chain is built from TRBV20-1 and TRBJ2-3, with 8 bases aligning to TRBD2. Germline CDR1 and CDR2: DFQATT and SNEGSKA (reference sequence). V trimming: 1 base; J trimming: 6 bases; junction bases outside the gene matches: 6. The CDR3 has 14 residues. The CDR3 region is CSARVRGGFDTQYF. The CDR3 region has the DNA TGCAGTGCTAGAGTACGGGGGGGCTTTGATACGCAGTATTTT.

In regard to this clonotype: A much bigger clone sits one base away, suggesting this may be a read error. This chain uses TRBV7-3 with TRBJ1-2; weak D call: TRBD1 (6 bases). The V gene lost 5 bases and the J gene lost 2 bases, with 18 bases spanning the gap. The length of the CDR3 is 16 residues. The germline gives CDR1 SGHTA, CDR2 FQGTGA. Written as DNA, the CDR3 is TGTGCCAGCAGCCAAGGGGGGATAGGGGGAAACTATGGCTACACCTTC. Translation: CASSQGGIGGNYGYTF.

About this clonotype: Mismatch with germline at one junction end may stem from a read error. The chain recombines TRBV15 with TRBJ2-1; no firm D call. This CDR3 has 18 amino acids. Germline values: CDR1 LNHNV, CDR2 YYDKDF (reference sequence). The CDR3 loop is CATSREVLGRSLYNEQLF. CDR3 coding DNA: TGTGCCACCAGCAGAGAGGTCCTGGGCCGGAGTCTCTACAATGAGCAGCTCTTC.

Many counts were recorded for this clonotype. This chain links TRBV19 with TRBJ1-2; D uncertain. Germline loops: CDR1 LNHDA, CDR2 SQIVND (reference sequence). The CDR3 totals 13 residues. V lost 5 bases, J lost 8 bases, and 15 bases lay in between. CDR3 DNA sequence: TGTGCCAGTAGTGTCATGAGGGATCGCGGCTACACCTTC. It is translated as CASSVMRDRGYTF.

This chain joins TRBV18 and TRBJ2-3; D perhaps matches TRBD1 (6 bases). The CDR3 sequence is 15 residues long. V dropped 3 bases and J dropped 4 bases, with 14 bases sitting between them. Germline CDR1 is KGHSH and CDR2 is LQKENI. DNA for the CDR3: TGTGCCAGCTCACCGTGGGGGCGCGGCCCAGATACGCAGTATTTT. Protein sequence: CASSPWGRGPDTQYF.

This clonotype has a handful of counts. CDR3: CASSDPTGTSEQFF. The CDR3 region has the DNA TGTGCCAGCAGTGACCCGACAGGGACGAGTGAGCAGTTCTTC. The chain combines TRBV25-1 with TRBJ2-1, with 7 bases matching TRBD1. The CDR3 spans 14 residues. Germline assignment: CDR1 MGHDK and CDR2 SYGVNS. V dropped 3 bases and J dropped 9; count of bases not matched to a gene: 8.

This clonotype was counted at least ten times. V and J are TRBV20-1 and TRBJ2-7, with 7 nucleotides matching TRBD1. J gave up 3 bases and V 1 base, and 15 bases lay outside the gene matches. This CDR3 spans 17 amino acids. Germline V gene sequence: CDR1 DFQATT, CDR2 SNEGSKA (reference sequence). DNA of the CDR3: TGCAGTGCTAGAGCCACTCCTGTGAGGGGGACAGACTACGAGCAGTACTTC. It yields the protein CSARATPVRGTDYEQYF.

This sequence joins TRBV7-8 and TRBJ1-4; D unclear. V was shortened by 4 bases and J by 0 bases, with 6 bases between the two germline ends. This CDR3 spans 14 amino acids. Germline V lookup: CDR1 SGHVS, CDR2 FQNEAQ. The CDR3 bases are TGTGCCAGCAGCTATCCCGCAACTAATGAAAAACTGTTTTTT. Its protein is CASSYPATNEKLFF. The variable domain in full, completed from reference TRBV7-8 and TRBJ1-4, reads GAGVSQSPRYKVAKRGQDVALRCDPISGHVSLFWYQQALGQGPEFLTYFQNEAQLDKSGLPSDRFFAERPEGSVSTLKIQRTQQEDSAVYLCASSYPATNEKLFFGSGTQLSVL.

The chain joins TRBV29-1 to TRBJ2-7, with D possibly TRBD1 on 5 matching bases. V was pared by 7 bases and J by 3 bases, with 16 bases between. The CDR3 spans 13 residues. Germline-derived CDR1 and CDR2 are SQVTM and ANQGSEA. DNA for the CDR3: TGCAGCGCTAAGACAGAGTTGAACTACGAGCAGTACTTC. It specifies CSAKTELNYEQYF.

The V call is TRBV25-1, the J call TRBJ1-1; D is unclear. The CDR3 sequence is 13 residues long. Germline values: CDR1 MGHDK, CDR2 SYGVNS. The V gene lost 5 bases and the J gene lost 4 bases, with 11 bases spanning the gap. The CDR3 region has the DNA TGTGCCAGCAGTTTCCGTTGGGGCACTGAAGCTTTCTTT. This gives the protein CASSFRWGTEAFF.

The sample holds many counts of this clonotype. This chain uses TRBV12-3 or TRBV12-4 with TRBJ1-1; tentatively, D is TRBD1 (6 bases). V dropped 2 bases and J dropped 6 bases, with 10 bases sitting between them. The CDR3 loop spans 13 amino acids. CDR3 residues: CASSLTGLPEAFF. The CDR3 region has the DNA TGTGCCAGCAGTTTAACAGGGTTGCCTGAAGCTTTCTTT.

Worth noting for this clonotype: This CDR3 fails to terminate in the conserved phenylalanine or tryptophan, so it likely reflects a read error. J is TRBJ1-4 and V is TRBV28; TRBD1 is a possible D gene (5 bases). Trimming removed 7 bases at V and 5 bases at J, with 8 bases between. Germline V CDR1 and CDR2: MDHEN, SYDVKM. The CDR3 is made up of 12 amino acids. The CDR3 sequence: CASKRGNEKLFL. For the CDR3, the DNA is TGTGCCAGCAAACGGGGGAATGAAAAACTGTTTCTT.

This clonotype was picked up many times. V is TRBV7-8 and J is TRBJ1-2; tentatively, D is TRBD1 (6 bases). V shed 5 bases and J shed 2 bases, with 15 bases lying between them. The V gene's germline CDR1 is SGHVS and CDR2 FQNEAQ. The CDR3 consists of 15 residues. The CDR3: CASSNLGGPNYGYTF. As DNA, the CDR3 is TGTGCCAGCAGCAACCTCGGGGGGCCGAACTATGGCTACACCTTC.

V is TRBV19 and J is TRBJ2-7, with D possibly TRBD2 on 5 matching bases. The CDR3 sequence is 14 residues long. The ends were cut back, 3 bases at V and 2 bases at J, with 11 bases in the middle. Germline V gene data show CDR1 as LNHDA and CDR2 as SQIVND (reference sequence). This CDR3 is CASSIGQRTYEQYF. CDR3 DNA: TGTGCCAGTAGTATTGGCCAGCGGACCTACGAGCAGTACTTC.

This rearrangement joins TRBV7-2 to TRBJ1-6; D may be TRBD1 (5 bases). The germline V and J ends were trimmed by 4 bases and 9 bases, with 10 bases remaining between them. The CDR3 totals 13 residues. CDR1 SGHTA and CDR2 FQGNSA come from the germline V gene. CDR3 sequence (DNA): TGTGCCAGCAGCTCCAGACAGACTTCACCCCTCCACTTT. Encoded protein: CASSSRQTSPLHF.

V gene TRBV24-1 combines with J gene TRBJ2-1, with no clear D. Trimming took off 6 bases at V and 5 bases at J, with 4 bases between the two ends. Germline values: CDR1 KGHDR, CDR2 SFDVKD. This CDR3 is 11 amino acids long. The CDR3 DNA sequence: TGTGCCACCAGTATCAACAATGAGCAGTTCTTC. Protein product: CATSINNEQFF.

In DNA, the CDR3 is TGTGCCAGCAGCTTCCGGGTGGAGACCCAGTACTTC. Encoded protein: CASSFRVETQYF. The V gene is TRBV7-9, the J gene TRBJ2-5; the D is unclear. The CDR3 extends over 12 amino acids. V was cut by 3 bases and J by 5 bases, with 7 bases left in between. Looked up from germline, CDR1 is SEHNR and CDR2 is FQNEAQ (reference sequence).

The chain couples TRBV7-6 to TRBJ2-3; D is unresolved. The germline V and J ends were trimmed by 2 bases and 4 bases, with 13 bases remaining between them. Germline values: CDR1 SGHVS, CDR2 FNYEAQ. CDR3 size: 15 residues. DNA for the CDR3: TGTGCCAGCAGCTTAATGGTCGATCGCCCAGATACGCAGTATTTT. This translates into CASSLMVDRPDTQYF.

This clonotype was detected many times. The genes are TRBV5-1 and TRBJ1-5, with D hard to call. Germline loops: CDR1 SGHRS, CDR2 YFSETQ. V lost 2 bases to trimming and J lost 2 bases, with 11 bases between them. The CDR3 length is 15 residues. CDR3 bases: TGCGCCAGCAGCTTTGGGCCTGGAGGCAATCAGCCCCAGCATTTT. As protein: CASSFGPGGNQPQHF.

The chain has TRBV3-1 and TRBJ1-3; possibly TRBD1 for D (5 bases). Trimming shortened V by 3 bases and J by 0 bases, and 12 bases separated the two germline ends. CDR1 and CDR2 from the germline V gene are LGHDT and YNNKEL (reference sequence). CDR3 length: 16 amino acids. The CDR3 sequence: CASSQEGLSSGNTIYF. In DNA form, the CDR3 reads TGTGCCAGCAGCCAGGAGGGGTTGTCCTCTGGAAACACCATATATTTT.

This clonotype has a single count. The chain recombines TRBV19 with TRBJ2-4, with 10 bases matching TRBD1. V gave up 7 bases and J gave up 2 bases; unmatched junction bases: 5. This CDR3 comprises 15 residues. Germline assignment: CDR1 LNHDA and CDR2 SQIVND (reference sequence). The chain's CDR3 is CASIGQGGSKNIQYF. The CDR3 nucleotides are TGTGCCAGTATTGGACAGGGGGGTTCCAAAAACATTCAGTACTTC.

The chain uses TRBV7-3 and TRBJ2-3; 10 nucleotides match TRBD2. The CDR3 runs to 15 residues. The junction had 8 bases not matched to a gene; V was cut back by 6 bases and J by 5 bases. Germline CDR1 reads SGHTA; CDR2 reads FQGTGA. The CDR3 is CASRTSGGAGDTQYF. The CDR3 nucleotides read TGTGCCAGCAGAACCAGCGGGGGGGCAGGAGATACGCAGTATTTT.

Remarks on this clonotype: At one boundary the junction diverges from the germline segment, which might be a read error. This chain links TRBV13 with TRBJ2-1, with 7 nucleotides matching TRBD1. Germline lookup yields CDR1 PRHDT and CDR2 FYEKMQ (reference sequence). The CDR3 loop spans 18 amino acids. For the CDR3, the DNA is TGTGCCAGCAGCTTAAGGCTCGGACAGGTGGGAACCTACAGTGAGCAGTTCTTC. Its protein product is CASSLRLGQVGTYSEQFF.